This TCR beta chain stems from a study of CD8 T cells in Susac syndrome. Random hexamers were used to reverse transcribe an amount of about 0.45 to 1 ug RNA. Using its own MiXCR run on the immunoSEQ multiplex PCR reads, TCRdb lists one record per CDR3 protein. The data contain roughly 200,000 distinct CDR3 sequences, roughly 92% of them singletons. This clonotype was obtained from a human donor in good health. Material for sequencing was CD4+ T cells from PBMCs.

CDR3 nucleotides: TGCAGCGTAGCAGCGGGGTTCGGAGAGACCCAGTACTTC. Translation gives CSVAAGFGETQYF. The chain recombines TRBV29-1 with TRBJ2-5; TRBD2 matches 7 bases. The germline V gene has CDR1 SQVTM and CDR2 ANQGSEA. The CDR3 has 13 amino acids. The V segment lost 6 bases and the J segment 4 bases; nucleotides outside the gene matches: 8.